This TCR beta chain was observed in a study of early T cells in non-severe SARS-CoV-2 infection. Study-level background: Unsorted whole blood bulk RNA was sequenced, with unpaired chains.

Trimming took 5 bases from V and 1 from J, leaving 18 bases between them. The CDR3 has 16 residues. Germline V gene lookup returns CDR1 SGHTA and CDR2 FQGNSA. The table lists this clonotype with many counts. cDNA molecules, individually, were tagged with unique molecular identifiers. TCRdb re-called the 5' RACE reads with MiXCR, one entry per CDR3 protein. The sample lists 55,000 to 70,000 distinct CDR3 sequences, approximately 4.6% occurring once. The V gene is TRBV7-2, the J gene TRBJ2-7; TRBD2 might be the D (7 bases). The TCR sequence derives from an adult who was a healthcare worker with PCR-confirmed SARS-CoV-2 infection or an uninfected control (not recorded which). The donor label of this sample is uncertain. The sequencing used whole blood, collected at baseline. The CDR3 spells CASSPGGGGLSYEQYF. For the CDR3, the DNA is TGTGCCAGCAGCCCCGGTGGGGGGGGCCTTTCCTACGAGCAGTACTTC.